This T cell receptor beta chain was profiled in a study of T-cell memory formation after mild COVID-19 (dated by TCRdb to the early 2020s). Background on the whole study: TCR sequence clusters from the two donors were largely donor specific. Two young, previously healthy adult volunteers, one female and one male, were included in the cohort. In two donors, T-cell clones that expanded and contracted after mild COVID-19 were tracked by sequencing TCRalpha and TCRbeta repertoires over time.

Overall study results and their limits: Some responding clones were detected in pre-infection memory, which suggested that pre-existing cross-reactive memory T cells had joined the SARS-CoV-2 response. The study covered only a couple of mild cases, and larger cohorts including severe cases with pre-infection samples were considered necessary. Contracting CD4+ clones were found mainly in CM and EM memory subsets, while CD8+ clones were enriched in EMRA. Balanced CD4/CD8 phenotypes were observed for clones contracting from day 15 to 85, whereas a bias towards CD4+ was observed for a second wave of clones expanding from day 15 to 37. SARS-CoV-2 specificity of the second-wave clones peaking on day 37 was not confirmed.

Ficoll-Paque density gradient centrifugation was the method used to isolate PBMCs. CDR1 SQVTM and CDR2 ANQGSEA were looked up in the germline V gene. From the cysteine up to the phenylalanine, the CDR3 has a length of 13 residues. The CDR3 DNA has 39 bases and is translated from base 1. The junction shows trimming of 4 bases on V and 1 base on J, and the gene matches do not reach 2 bases of it. The sample holds a few counts of this clonotype. Its recognized antigen is unknown. Base-call qualities are not available, and no considerably larger clone is one nucleotide away. The sample was run on an Illumina NovaSeq 6000. TCRalpha and TCRbeta cDNA libraries were constructed by 5'RACE with constant-segment primers, with sample barcodes and unique molecular identifiers being introduced. RNA was extracted from every sample with Trizol reagent. Libraries were amplified in two PCR steps, with a second sample barcode and Illumina TruSeq adapters added in the second step. Libraries were sequenced on an Illumina NovaSeq with 2 x 150 bp paired-end reads. Per the authors' processing: With migec v1.2.7, reads were demultiplexed and then collapsed into UMI-guided consensus sequences. Using mixcr v2.1.11, the UMI consensuses were aligned to TRA and TRB V and J templates and assembled into clonotypes. Clonotypes were classified as expanded or contracted when called significant by both edgeR and NoisET, with noise models trained on biological replicates. For edgeR calls, the thresholds were a false discovery rate-adjusted p below 0.01 and a log2 fold-change of 1. As an exploratory analysis of dynamics, PCA with hierarchical clustering was applied to max-normalized trajectories of the 1000 most abundant clonotypes. Separately sequenced CD4+ and CD8+ repertoires were used to assign a CD4 or CD8 phenotype to each responding clone. TCRdb passed the public sequencing reads through fastp at Q25 and MiXCR, retaining productive beta sequences. When rows share a CDR3 protein, they turn into one entry using the most common DNA and genes. These V and J calls rely on TCRdb rather than the paper's analysis. The sample profile shows around 340,000 distinct CDR3 sequences; roughly 21% of them were found once. The ten largest make up under 15% of the sample.

This TCR derives from an adult woman who had mild COVID-19 (a few samples of this study predate the infection). The sample titles of this study are shuffled in the database, so cell type and time point are left out; the donor was told from shared clones. Material: PBMCs or a T cell subset sorted from them (not recorded which). This chain joins TRBV29-1 to TRBJ1-1; 8 of the junction bases match TRBD1. The nucleotides are TGCAGCGTTGGCAGGGGGCAGAACACTGAAGCTTTCTTT. This sequence encodes CSVGRGQNTEAFF.